This TCR beta chain was captured in a study of human T cells and chemical hapten exposure. Points from the study as a whole: Donors in the study had alopecia, meaning their immune response may differ from healthy people's.

From the RACE reads, TCRdb called clonotypes with MiXCR, one entry per CDR3 protein. The data contain 75,000 to 100,000 distinct CDR3 sequences, over 9.5% of them singletons. The sample's time point: patch test 1, 2 weeks after DPC sensitization. Treatment reported: therapeutic diphenylcyclopropenone sensitization with weekly scalp DPC. There are many counts of this clonotype. Its antigen is currently unknown. Per germline, CDR1 SGHDT and CDR2 YYEEEE. With 0 bases removed from V and 7 bases from J, the gap between germline ends came to 13 bases. This CDR3 spans 14 amino acids. The chain links TRBV5-6 to TRBJ1-1; unclear D gene. Here the sequenced sample was whole blood, taken in connection with sensitization to the hapten diphenylcyclopropenone (DPC). This clonotype was sampled from a middle-aged man with alopecia areata. Some clones in this sample may be carry-over from other donors' samples. The CDR3 is CASSLGAEPDEAFF. CDR3 nucleotide sequence: TGTGCCAGCAGCTTGGGGGCAGAACCCGATGAAGCTTTCTTT.